Listed below are T cell receptor beta chains from one sample, sequenced in a study of cytomegalovirus exposure and HLA in healthy donors. Generated by immunoSEQ multiplex PCR, the TCRdb table keeps only in-frame clones and is missing some. This sample has about 85,000 clones, with over 70% found just once. Material: PBMCs. All receptors derive from a woman in her forties or fifties in good health and CMV-seropositive. The CDR3 runs from the conserved cysteine through the conserved F or W. A D gene is named only where the DNA matches it firmly. Where a row states a size, it is once, few, many or the class of an expanded clone; other rows omit it.

CDR3nt	CDR3aa	d_gene	v_gene	j_gene	abundance
TGTGCCAGCAGTTACTCGGCCGGGGGGGCATATGGCTACACCTTC	CASSYSAGGAYGYTF	.	TRBV6-5	TRBJ1-2	.
TGTGCCAGCAGCTCCCTAGCGGGGGGCAGTGCCTACGAGCAGTACTTC	CASSSLAGGSAYEQYF	TRBD2	TRBV11-2	TRBJ2-7	.
TGTGCCAGCAGCCCCGCTATCGACAGGGGGTTAGAAGAGACCCAGTACTTC	CASSPAIDRGLEETQYF	TRBD1	TRBV5-4	TRBJ2-5	once
TGTGCCAGCAGCCACGGGACTAGCGGGGATACGCAGTATTTT	CASSHGTSGDTQYF	TRBD2	TRBV4-2	TRBJ2-3	.
TGTGCCAGTAGTGCGTCGGGGGGGCCTGGGGCCATTAGCACAGATACGCAGTATTTT	CASSASGGPGAISTDTQYF	TRBD2	TRBV19	TRBJ2-3	.
TGCAGCGGCGGGGGTTACACTGAAGCTTTCTTT	CSGGGYTEAFF	.	TRBV29-1	TRBJ1-1	.
TGCGCCAGCAGTAACCAGGGTAGGGGCGTTCCGAGACGGAGTCCCCACACCTTC	CASSNQGRGVPRRSPHTF	.	TRBV23-1	TRBJ1-2	once
TGTGCCAGCAGCGCCCCGGGACTCCCCTGGGGTGAAAAACTGTTTTTT	CASSAPGLPWGEKLFF	.	TRBV7-2	TRBJ1-4	.
TGCGCCAGCAGCTTGGAGGCAGGGGTGGCAGATACGCAGTATTTT	CASSLEAGVADTQYF	.	TRBV5-1	TRBJ2-3	.
TGTGCCAGTAGCGCAGGTTATGGAAACACCATATATTTT	CASSAGYGNTIYF	.	TRBV19	TRBJ1-3	once
TGTGCCAGCAGTGAAGGCTCAGTATACACAGATACGCAGTATTTT	CASSEGSVYTDTQYF	.	TRBV6-1	TRBJ2-3	few
TGCGCCAGCAGCCACCTCCTGACAGGGGACTACGAGCAGTACTTC	CASSHLLTGDYEQYF	TRBD1	TRBV4-1	TRBJ2-7	.
TGTGCCAGCAGCACAAAGGACAGGCGCACATCTTATAGCAATCAGCCCCAGCATTTT	CASSTKDRRTSYSNQPQHF	TRBD1	TRBV28	TRBJ1-5	.
TGTGCCAGCAGCTTCTCCGGGACAGGGAATCAGCCCCAGCATTTT	CASSFSGTGNQPQHF	TRBD1	TRBV5-5	TRBJ1-5	.
TGTGCCAGCAGCGAGAGGACAGGACGCTCCTATAATTCACCCCTCCACTTT	CASSERTGRSYNSPLHF	TRBD1	TRBV11-1	TRBJ1-6	.
TGTGCCAGCCATACTAGCGGGAGAACCTACAATGAGCAGTTCTTC	CASHTSGRTYNEQFF	TRBD2	TRBV2	TRBJ2-1	few
TGTGCCATCAGTAGAGGAGTAGCTTGGGCAGATACGCAGTATTTT	CAISRGVAWADTQYF	.	TRBV10-3	TRBJ2-3	.
TGTGCCAGCAGCGTAGGCGGGGGGGCCGTAGTTGAAAAACTGTTTTTT	CASSVGGGAVVEKLFF	.	TRBV9	TRBJ1-4	.
TGTGCCAGCAGTGGTCAGAAGAATCAGCCCCAGCATTTT	CASSGQKNQPQHF	.	TRBV2	TRBJ1-5	.
TGTGCCAGCAGCCGCGCGGGGGTCGGCTATGGCTACACCTTC	CASSRAGVGYGYTF	.	TRBV14	TRBJ1-2	once
TGCGCCAGCCGGGTAGACCTAGCCAAAAACATTCAGTACTTC	CASRVDLAKNIQYF	.	TRBV5-1	TRBJ2-4	.
TGTGCCAGCAGCAAGGACAGGGGGTATGGCTACACCTTC	CASSKDRGYGYTF	TRBD1	TRBV27	TRBJ1-2	once
TGTGCCAGCTCCCCCTCTTTGGGACTGGATCAGCCCCAGCATTTT	CASSPSLGLDQPQHF	.	TRBV18	TRBJ1-5	once
TGTGCCAGCTCAGTTAGAGCAGGGTCAAGCAATCAGCCCCAGCATTTT	CASSVRAGSSNQPQHF	.	TRBV18	TRBJ1-5	few
TGTGCCAGCAGCGTAAACCGGGACAGGGGGACGCACGAGCAGTACTTC	CASSVNRDRGTHEQYF	TRBD1	TRBV9	TRBJ2-7	.
TGTGCCATCAAGGGTGGGGGGAGCACAGATACGCAGTATTTT	CAIKGGGSTDTQYF	.	TRBV10-3	TRBJ2-3	.
TGTGCCAGCAGCTCCGGGACAGGGGGCAATCAGCCCCAGCATTTT	CASSSGTGGNQPQHF	TRBD1	TRBV7-6	TRBJ1-5	.
TGTGCCGCTCAAGGGGATCAGCCCCAGCATTTT	CAAQGDQPQHF	.	TRBV6-6	TRBJ1-5	.
TGTGCCAGCCAGACAGGGCCCAATCAGCCCCAGCATTTT	CASQTGPNQPQHF	TRBD1	TRBV6-5	TRBJ1-5	.
TGTGCCAGCAGTAACGCGGGGGGGGGCGCAGATACGCAGTATTTT	CASSNAGGGADTQYF	TRBD2	TRBV2	TRBJ2-3	.
TGCGCCAGCAGGAAGGACGGCCAGGGACAGCCCCAGCATTTT	CASRKDGQGQPQHF	.	TRBV10-2	TRBJ1-5	few
TGTGCCAGTAGTATTTCACATAACTCCTACGAGCAGTACTTC	CASSISHNSYEQYF	.	TRBV19	TRBJ2-7	.
TGTGCCAGCAGTCGAAGCCGGGACAGCGAGTCTGAACAGCCCCAGCATTTT	CASSRSRDSESEQPQHF	TRBD1	TRBV11-2	TRBJ1-5	.